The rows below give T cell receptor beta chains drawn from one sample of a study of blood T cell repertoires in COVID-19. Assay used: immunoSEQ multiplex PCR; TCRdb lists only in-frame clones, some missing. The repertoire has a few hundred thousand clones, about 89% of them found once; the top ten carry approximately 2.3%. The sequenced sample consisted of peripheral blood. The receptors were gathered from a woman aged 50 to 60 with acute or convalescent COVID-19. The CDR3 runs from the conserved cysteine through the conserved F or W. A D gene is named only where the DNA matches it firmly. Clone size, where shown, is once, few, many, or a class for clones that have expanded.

CSVEGRGEDNEQFF TGCAGCGTTGAGGGCAGGGGAGAGGACAATGAGCAGTTCTTC TRBV29-1 NA 14 NA TRBJ2-1
CASRPSGSSNQPQHF TGTGCCAGCAGGCCATCCGGGTCTAGCAATCAGCCCCAGCATTTT TRBV28 NA 15 NA TRBJ1-5
CSVESPGKGPRAFF TGCAGCGTTGAAAGTCCGGGCAAGGGGCCTAGAGCTTTCTTT TRBV29-1 NA 14 NA TRBJ1-1
CASSSRQGWIYGYTF TGTGCCAGCAGTTCCCGACAGGGGTGGATATATGGCTACACCTTC TRBV28 NA 15 TRBD1 TRBJ1-2
CASSRRRASGNNEQFF TGTGCCAGCAGCCGAAGGAGGGCTAGCGGAAACAATGAGCAGTTCTTC TRBV11-2 few 16 TRBD2 TRBJ2-1
CATSARTGTGYTF TGTGCCACCAGCGCCCGGACAGGGACTGGCTACACCTTC TRBV15 NA 13 TRBD1 TRBJ1-2
CASSSTNSGNTIYF TGTGCCAGCAGCTCCACAAACTCTGGAAACACCATATATTTT TRBV5-4 NA 14 NA TRBJ1-3
CASRRGGGNTIYF TGTGCCAGCCGTCGGGGGGGCGGAAACACCATATATTTT TRBV7-9 NA 13 NA TRBJ1-3
CASGTGTGNTIYF TGTGCCAGCGGGACAGGGACTGGAAACACCATATATTTT TRBV10-3 NA 13 TRBD1 TRBJ1-3
CAIRAGTSGTGEQFF TGTGCCATTAGGGCCGGGACTAGCGGGACGGGTGAGCAGTTCTTC TRBV19 NA 15 TRBD2 TRBJ2-1
CASRSWREGNTQYF TGTGCCAGCAGGTCCTGGCGGGAGGGGAATACGCAGTATTTT TRBV7-6 NA 14 TRBD2 TRBJ2-3
CASSLRSGQGYGYTF TGTGCCAGCAGCCTAAGGTCCGGCCAGGGGTATGGCTACACCTTC TRBV3-1/TRBV3-2 few 15 NA TRBJ1-2
CASSNSGDEQYF TGTGCCAGCAGCAATTCAGGCGACGAGCAGTACTTC TRBV11-3 few 12 NA TRBJ2-7
CASSLEAGAVNTEAFF TGCGCCAGCAGCTTGGAGGCAGGGGCCGTGAACACTGAAGCTTTCTTT TRBV5-1 NA 16 NA TRBJ1-1
CASKHTDTQYF TGTGCCAGCAAACACACAGATACGCAGTATTTT TRBV27 NA 11 NA TRBJ2-3
CASSLRAGEGEKLFF TGTGCCAGCAGCTTGAGGGCAGGGGAAGGGGAAAAACTGTTTTTT TRBV5-8 NA 15 NA TRBJ1-4
CASSVAGYGTEAFF TGTGCCAGCAGCGTAGCAGGGTATGGGACTGAAGCTTTCTTT TRBV9 NA 14 NA TRBJ1-1
CASSSARWAGVYSNQPQHF TGTGCCAGCAGCTCCGCGCGTTGGGCAGGGGTATATAGCAATCAGCCCCAGCATTTT TRBV7-2 NA 19 NA TRBJ1-5
CASSLSRQGTTNYGYTF TGCGCCAGCAGCTTGTCGAGACAGGGGACGACTAACTATGGCTACACCTTC TRBV5-1 once 17 TRBD1 TRBJ1-2
CASSLDRDQPQHF TGTGCCAGCAGCTTAGATCGGGATCAGCCCCAGCATTTT TRBV11-1 NA 13 NA TRBJ1-5
CASSLDPRTGARSYGYTF TGTGCCAGCAGCTTGGACCCTCGGACAGGGGCCAGAAGCTATGGCTACACCTTC TRBV5-5 NA 18 TRBD1 TRBJ1-2
CASSFLADYNEQFF TGCGCCAGCAGCTTCCTAGCGGATTACAATGAGCAGTTCTTC TRBV5-1 NA 14 TRBD2 TRBJ2-1
CASSQLPGQGQPQHF TGCGCCAGCAGCCAATTACCGGGACAGGGCCAGCCCCAGCATTTT TRBV4-1 NA 15 TRBD1 TRBJ1-5
CASSPDDYSNQPQHF TGTGCCAGCAGCCCGGACGACTATAGCAATCAGCCCCAGCATTTT TRBV7-9 NA 15 NA TRBJ1-5
CASSLELGSSYEQYF TGTGCCAGCAGCTTAGAACTTGGGAGCTCCTACGAGCAGTACTTC TRBV7-6 NA 15 NA TRBJ2-7
CASSSSGGAKTQYF TGTGCCAGCAGTTCCTCAGGGGGCGCGAAGACCCAGTACTTC TRBV28 NA 14 TRBD1 TRBJ2-5
CASSLVLQGASPLHF TGTGCCAGCAGCTTAGTTTTGCAGGGGGCTTCACCCCTCCACTTT TRBV7-6 NA 15 TRBD1 TRBJ1-6
CASSVTGVNSPLHF TGTGCCAGCAGCGTCACAGGGGTTAATTCACCCCTCCACTTT TRBV7-8 NA 14 TRBD1 TRBJ1-6
CASSQDYGGTSYNEQFF TGCGCCAGCAGCCAAGATTACGGCGGGACGTCCTACAATGAGCAGTTCTTC TRBV4-3 NA 17 NA TRBJ2-1
CASSLWAGGESTEAFF TGTGCCAGCAGTTTATGGGCGGGGGGTGAAAGCACTGAAGCTTTCTTT TRBV28 NA 16 NA TRBJ1-1
CASSATANYGYTF TGTGCCAGCTCGGCCACCGCCAACTATGGCTACACCTTC TRBV18 NA 13 NA TRBJ1-2
CATSGRAGDSTDTQYF TGTGCCACCAGCGGAAGAGCAGGGGACAGCACAGATACGCAGTATTTT TRBV24-1 NA 16 NA TRBJ2-3
CASKGARGTNYGYTF TGTGCCAGCAAAGGGGCCAGGGGCACAAACTATGGCTACACCTTC TRBV6-5 NA 15 NA TRBJ1-2